The clone carrying this TCR beta chain was picked up a small number of times. The sample belongs to a study of T-cell memory formation after mild COVID-19. V trimming: 3 bases; J trimming: 4 bases; junction bases outside the gene matches: 4. The CDR3 has 14 amino acids. A 5'RACE reaction primed in the constant segment made cDNA libraries of TCR alpha and TCR beta, and these carried sample barcodes and UMIs. TCRdb processed the 5' RACE reads anew with MiXCR; each CDR3 protein has one entry. Here the sample spans about 360,000 distinct CDR3 sequences, approximately 15% being singletons. J is TRBJ2-3 and V is TRBV12-3 or TRBV12-4; 7 positions agree with TRBD1. This clonotype was obtained from a man in his late teens or twenties who had mild COVID-19 (a few samples of this study predate the infection). Cell type and time point are not known. The sample was PBMCs or a T cell subset sorted from them (not recorded which). CDR3 nucleotide sequence: TGTGCCAGCAGTTTCGGACAGGCGGCAGATACGCAGTATTTT. This codes for CASSFGQAADTQYF.